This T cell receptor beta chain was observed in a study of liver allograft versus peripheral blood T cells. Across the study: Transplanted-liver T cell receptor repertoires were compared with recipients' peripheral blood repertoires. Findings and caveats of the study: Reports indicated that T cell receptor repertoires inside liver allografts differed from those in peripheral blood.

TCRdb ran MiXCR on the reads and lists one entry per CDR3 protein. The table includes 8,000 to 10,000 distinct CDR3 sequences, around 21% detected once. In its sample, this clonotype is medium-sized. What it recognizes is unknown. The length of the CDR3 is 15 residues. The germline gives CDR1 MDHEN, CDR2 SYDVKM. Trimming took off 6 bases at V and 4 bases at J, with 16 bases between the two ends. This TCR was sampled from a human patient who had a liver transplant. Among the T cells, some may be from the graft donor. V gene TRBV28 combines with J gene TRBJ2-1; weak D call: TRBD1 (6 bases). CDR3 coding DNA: TGTGCCAGCAGAGGCGGACAGACCGTTTACAATGAGCAGTTCTTC. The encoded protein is CASRGGQTVYNEQFF.